These 18 T cell receptor beta chains were sequenced from one sample in a study of blood T cell repertoires in COVID-19. The repertoire was sequenced with immunoSEQ multiplex PCR; TCRdb's copy has only in-frame clones and lacks some. The sample holds about 340,000 clones, approximately 90% seen once. Input material: peripheral blood. The receptors come from a woman between 18 and 29 years old who had recovered from COVID-19.

The chain combines TRBV21-1 with TRBJ1-3; the tabulated D call, TRBD1, remains unverified against the DNA. TRBV21-1 is labeled a pseudogene. The CDR3 is made up of 13 amino acids. In DNA, the CDR3 is TGTGCCAGCAGCAAAGTGACAGGAAACACCATATATTTT. Encoded protein: CASSKVTGNTIYF.

J is TRBJ1-6 and V is TRBV19; possibly TRBD1 for D (5 bases). V dropped 6 bases and J dropped 4 bases, with 13 bases sitting between them. In germline, CDR1 is LNHDA, CDR2 SQIVND (reference sequence). This CDR3 comprises 15 residues. CDR3 coding DNA: TGTGCCAGTAGCGCGGGACGGCCTTATAATTCACCCCTCCACTTT. It is translated as CASSAGRPYNSPLHF.

This chain connects TRBV6-2 or TRBV6-3 to TRBJ2-2; D unclear. Germline V lookup: CDR1 MNHEY, CDR2 SVGEGT. This CDR3 spans 14 amino acids. V was clipped by 2 bases and J by 1 base, with 5 bases between them. CDR3 loop: CASSYVRNTGELFF. CDR3 sequence (DNA): TGTGCCAGCAGTTACGTTCGGAACACCGGGGAGCTGTTTTTT.

The chain couples TRBV7-2 to TRBJ2-1; 10 positions match TRBD2. The CDR3 is 15 residues long. The germline gives CDR1 SGHTA, CDR2 FQGNSA. V was clipped by 5 bases and J by 4 bases; unmatched bases: 5. The CDR3 DNA reads as TGTGCCAGCAGCAAAACAGCGGGAGGGTACAATGAGCAGTTCTTC. Protein sequence: CASSKTAGGYNEQFF.

The V call is TRBV3-1 (or the pseudogene TRBV3-2), the J call TRBJ1-5, with 10 positions matching TRBD1. CDR3 size: 19 residues. The J segment lost 4 bases and the V segment lost 1 base, leaving 13 bases of the junction unmatched. From germline, CDR1 is LGHDT and CDR2 YNNKEL (reference sequence). DNA for the CDR3: TGTGCCAGCAGCCAAGCTCCTCCCGGGACAGGGGCATTGAATCAGCCCCAGCATTTT. Protein: CASSQAPPGTGALNQPQHF.

The V and J genes are TRBV9 and TRBJ2-1; 9 nucleotides line up with TRBD2. CDR1 is SGDLS, CDR2 YYNGEE, per germline. Trimming cost V 4 bases and J 4 bases; bases outside gene matches: 3. The CDR3 is 14 amino acids. This CDR3 reads CASSLSGGYNEQFF. The DNA for the CDR3 is TGTGCCAGCAGCCTGAGCGGGGGGTACAATGAGCAGTTCTTC. The full variable domain, in which reference TRBV9 and TRBJ2-1 provide the parts outside the CDR3, is DSGVTQTPKHLITATGQRVTLRCSPRSGDLSVYWYQQSLDQGLQFLIQYYNGEERAKGNILERFSAQQFPDLHSELNLSSLELGDSALYFCASSLSGGYNEQFFGPGTRLTVL.

This rearrangement joins TRBV5-8 to TRBJ2-1, with 8 bases lining up with TRBD1. The V gene's germline CDR1 is SGHTS and CDR2 YDEGEE. This CDR3 comprises 14 residues. V lost 5 bases and J lost 5; bases outside the gene matches: 6. CDR3 DNA sequence: TGTGCCAGCAGATCTGGACAGGGCGACAATGAGCAGTTCTTC. It translates to CASRSGQGDNEQFF.

This rearrangement joins TRBV6-5 to TRBJ1-1, with D perhaps TRBD1 (5 bases). V dropped 7 bases and J dropped 3 bases, with 6 bases sitting between them. The CDR3 sequence is 11 residues long. CDR1 is MNHEY and CDR2 is SVGAGI in the germline V gene. CDR3 in amino acids: CASTRDTEAFF. CDR3 DNA: TGTGCCAGCACCAGGGACACTGAAGCTTTCTTT.

The chain combines TRBV7-8 with TRBJ2-5, with TRBD1 as a possible D gene (6 bases). Germline values: CDR1 SGHVS, CDR2 FQNEAQ. CDR3 length: 14 residues. Trimming shortened V by 6 bases and J by 4 bases, and 15 bases separated the two germline ends. CDR3 sequence: CASRESTRGETQYF. DNA of the CDR3: TGTGCCAGCAGGGAATCAACCAGGGGAGAGACCCAGTACTTC.

The chain carries TRBV7-2 and TRBJ2-3, with D maybe TRBD2 (6 bases). CDR1 SGHTA and CDR2 FQGNSA come from the germline V gene. V was clipped by 5 bases and J by 4 bases, with 16 bases between them. This CDR3 is built from 15 residues. CDR3 amino acids: CASSPQRERSDTQYF. In DNA, the CDR3 is TGTGCCAGCAGCCCTCAACGGGAGCGGTCAGATACGCAGTATTTT.

The chain has TRBV5-1 and TRBJ1-1, with 7 bases aligning to TRBD1. Germline assignment: CDR1 SGHRS and CDR2 YFSETQ. The CDR3 is made up of 14 amino acids. V dropped 3 bases and J dropped 3; count of bases not matched to a gene: 5. The chain's CDR3 is CASSSGQFHTEAFF. CDR3 DNA sequence: TGCGCCAGCAGCTCGGGACAGTTCCACACTGAAGCTTTCTTT.

The sample holds one count of this clone. The V gene is TRBV9, the J gene TRBJ2-1; D is ambiguous. Trimming shortened V by 2 bases and J by 1 base, and 13 bases separated the two germline ends. The CDR3 spans 16 residues. CDR1 is SGDLS, CDR2 YYNGEE, per germline. The CDR3 DNA follows: TGTGCCAGCAGCGTCCTCCTAGGCCCATCCTACAATGAGCAGTTCTTC. This translates into CASSVLLGPSYNEQFF.

The chain uses TRBV28 and TRBJ1-1; possibly TRBD1 for D (6 bases). Germline V gives CDR1 MDHEN, CDR2 SYDVKM. V lost 1 base to trimming and J lost 6 bases, with 15 bases between them. The CDR3 is 15 residues long. CDR3: CASSLYRQGIAEAFF. The DNA for the CDR3 is TGTGCCAGCAGTTTATATCGCCAGGGGATCGCTGAAGCTTTCTTT.

The V and J genes are TRBV7-9 and TRBJ2-1; 11 bases map to TRBD2. After removal of 5 bases from V and 4 bases from J, the junction contained 1 base not matched to a gene. The CDR3 length is 14 residues. The germline V gene encodes CDR1 SEHNR and CDR2 FQNEAQ (reference sequence). The CDR3 coding sequence is TGTGCCAGCAGCCCTAGCGGGGGGTACAATGAGCAGTTCTTC. Encoded protein: CASSPSGGYNEQFF.

The CDR3 loop is CASSPPPTETYNEQFF. The CDR3 nucleotides read TGTGCCAGCAGTCCTCCCCCGACAGAAACCTACAATGAGCAGTTCTTC. The chain employs TRBV27 and TRBJ2-1, with a weak D call TRBD1 (5 bases). Germline loops: CDR1 MNHEY, CDR2 SMNVEV (reference sequence). V was trimmed by 5 bases and J by 2 bases, leaving 16 bases between them. This CDR3 is 16 amino acids long.

The chain is built from TRBV30 and TRBJ2-1, with a weak D call TRBD2 (8 bases). V gave up 4 bases and J gave up 9 bases, with 16 bases separating them. This CDR3 has 13 amino acids. Germline V gene lookup returns CDR1 GTSNPN and CDR2 SVGIG (reference sequence). CDR3 nucleotide sequence: TGTGCCTGGAAAACGGGAGGGGGCCGTGAGCAGTTCTTC. Amino acids: CAWKTGGGREQFF.

V and J are TRBV24-1 and TRBJ2-7; weak D call: TRBD2 (6 bases). This CDR3 region has 16 residues. CDR1 and CDR2 from the germline V gene are KGHDR and SFDVKD. Trimming cost V 0 bases and J 1 base, with 12 bases left between them. The CDR3 is CATSDLGAGTSYEQYV. CDR3 bases: TGTGCCACCAGTGATTTGGGGGCCGGGACTTCCTACGAGCAGTACGTC.

The chain uses TRBV12-3 or TRBV12-4 and TRBJ1-1, with D unclear. This CDR3 region has 12 residues. V was trimmed by 3 bases and J by 8 bases, leaving 10 bases between them. This CDR3 reads CASSFQAREAFF. In nucleotides, the CDR3 is TGTGCCAGCAGTTTTCAGGCCAGGGAAGCTTTCTTT.